The rows below give T cell receptor beta chains drawn from one sample of a study of TIL therapy for anti-PD-1-resistant metastatic lung cancer. Clones were read by immunoSEQ multiplex PCR, and TCRdb kept only the in-frame ones, dropping some. The profile shows fewer than 60,000 clones, approximately 86% of them singletons. The sample here was blood, taken at baseline. The receptors here all came from a person aged 30 to 80 with non-small cell lung cancer. Both conserved end residues are part of each CDR3. D genes are given only for firm matches. For some rows the clone size is stated as once, few or many, or as a class when expanded; others skip it.

D gene | CDR3 length | J gene | V gene | clone size | CDR3 DNA | CDR3 protein
NA | 11 | TRBJ2-5 | TRBV30 | NA | TGTGCCGGTGACCGGGGGGAGACCCAGTACTTC | CAGDRGETQYF
TRBD2 | 14 | TRBJ2-1 | TRBV11-3 | NA | TGTGCCAGCAGCGTTGGACTAGCGGGGAATGAGCAGTTCTTC | CASSVGLAGNEQFF
NA | 14 | TRBJ2-7 | TRBV5-1 | once | TGCGCCAGCGGAGATAGGGGTGACCCCTACGAGCAGTACTTC | CASGDRGDPYEQYF
NA | 14 | TRBJ1-1 | TRBV4-3 | NA | TGCGCCAGCAGCCAAGAAGGGGGGGCCGCTGAAGCTTTCTTT | CASSQEGGAAEAFF
NA | 15 | TRBJ1-2 | TRBV2 | NA | TGCGCCAGCAGTGAAGGGTCGGGCCTTAACTATGGCTACACCTTC | CASSEGSGLNYGYTF
TRBD2 | 15 | TRBJ2-3 | TRBV7-7 | NA | TGTGCCAGCAGCTTAGGCGGGGGGGCCGGAGATACGCAGTATTTT | CASSLGGGAGDTQYF
NA | 14 | TRBJ2-7 | TRBV6-5 | NA | TGTGCCAGCAGCAGGGTGGGTGGAGGCTACGAGCAGTACTTC | CASSRVGGGYEQYF
TRBD2 | 15 | TRBJ2-5 | TRBV28 | NA | TGTGCCAGCAGTTTATTAGCGGGTTTTCAGGAGACCCAGTACTTC | CASSLLAGFQETQYF
NA | 15 | TRBJ2-2 | TRBV2 | NA | TGTGCCAGCAGTGAAGCGCTCGCGAACACCGGGGAGCTGTTTTTT | CASSEALANTGELFF
TRBD2 | 17 | TRBJ2-1 | TRBV4-2 | once | TGTGCCAGCAGCCAAGAACCCAGCGGGAGGTCCTACAATGAGCAGTTCTTC | CASSQEPSGRSYNEQFF
NA | 15 | TRBJ1-1 | TRBV4-1 | NA | TGCGCCAGCAGCTACCCAGACAGGAAGAACACTGAAGCTTTCTTT | CASSYPDRKNTEAFF
NA | 13 | TRBJ2-1 | TRBV5-6 | NA | TGTGCCAGCGGGTCTCACGGGCCCAATGAGCAGTTCTTC | CASGSHGPNEQFF
NA | 14 | TRBJ2-1 | TRBV7-9 | NA | TGTGCCAGCAGCGGCAGACAAGCCTACAATGAGCAGTTCTTC | CASSGRQAYNEQFF
NA | 16 | TRBJ1-5 | TRBV28 | once | TGTGCCAGCAGTGATGAGGGGGGGGTTTGGATCCAGCCCCAGCATTTT | CASSDEGGVWIQPQHF
TRBD2 | 16 | TRBJ2-5 | TRBV24-1 | NA | TGTGCCACCAGTGAGGGAGCGGGAGGGAATAGGAAGACCCAGTACTTC | CATSEGAGGNRKTQYF
TRBD1 | 15 | TRBJ1-5 | TRBV6-2/TRBV6-3 | NA | TGTGCCAGCAGTACAAGGACAGGGGTCATTCAGCCCCAGCATTTT | CASSTRTGVIQPQHF
NA | 15 | TRBJ2-3 | TRBV4-3 | NA | TGCGCCAGCAGCCAAGGCGTCGTTAGCACAGATACGCAGTATTTT | CASSQGVVSTDTQYF
NA | 15 | TRBJ2-7 | TRBV18 | NA | TGTGCCAGCTCACCCGGGTCCACTCGGACCTACGAGCAGTACTTC | CASSPGSTRTYEQYF
NA | 12 | TRBJ2-7 | TRBV6-5 | NA | TGTGCCAGCAGCTCGACCTACGAAGAGCAGTACTTC | CASSSTYEEQYF
TRBD1 | 17 | TRBJ2-5 | TRBV24-1 | NA | TGTGCCACCAGTGATTTGACCCCGGGACAGGGAGGACAGACCCAGTACTTC | CATSDLTPGQGGQTQYF
NA | 15 | TRBJ2-5 | TRBV9 | NA | TGTGCCAGCAGCGTAGGGGGGGTTCCAAAAGAGACCCAGTACTTC | CASSVGGVPKETQYF
NA | 16 | TRBJ2-3 | TRBV7-2 | NA | TGTGCCAGCAGCTTAGTGGGGGGTTGGAGCACAGATACGCAGTATTTT | CASSLVGGWSTDTQYF
NA | 19 | TRBJ2-3 | TRBV3-1/TRBV3-2 | few | TGTGCCAGCAGCCAAGGCACGCTGACAGAATTAACTAACACAGATACGCAGTATTTT | CASSQGTLTELTNTDTQYF
NA | 18 | TRBJ2-7 | TRBV24-1 | NA | TGTGCCACCAGTGATTCCGCCCCTGGGGTCGGAACTTCCTACGAGCAGTACTTC | CATSDSAPGVGTSYEQYF
NA | 12 | TRBJ2-1 | TRBV9 | once | TGTGCCAGCAGCGACGGGGACAATGAGCAGTTCTTC | CASSDGDNEQFF
TRBD2 | 16 | TRBJ2-7 | TRBV7-8 | once | TGTGCCAGCAGCTTCCTCGGGACTAGCGGGCCCTACGAGCAGTACTTC | CASSFLGTSGPYEQYF
NA | 15 | TRBJ2-7 | TRBV7-2 | NA | TGTGCCAGCAGCATCTACCTAGGGAGCTCCTACGAGCAGTACTTC | CASSIYLGSSYEQYF
TRBD1 | 15 | TRBJ2-3 | TRBV6-2/TRBV6-3 | few | TGTGCCAGCAGTCCGGGACAGGGGAAGGTAGATACGCAGTATTTT | CASSPGQGKVDTQYF
NA | 16 | TRBJ2-5 | TRBV7-9 | NA | TGTGCCAGCAGCTCCCGCCCTGATGCAGAAGGGGAGACCCAGTACTTC | CASSSRPDAEGETQYF
TRBD2 | 15 | TRBJ2-1 | TRBV19 | medium-sized | TGTGCCAGTAGTCGGCTAGCGGGAGAGATCAATGAGCAGTTCTTC | CASSRLAGEINEQFF
NA | 15 | TRBJ2-7 | TRBV4-2 | NA | TGTGCCAGCAGCCAAGAATACAGTGATACATACGAGCAGTACTTC | CASSQEYSDTYEQYF
TRBD1 | 14 | TRBJ2-2 | TRBV6-4 | NA | TGTGCCAGCACTCCCAGGGGGAACGACGGGGAGCTGTTTTTT | CASTPRGNDGELFF
TRBD2 | 17 | TRBJ2-3 | TRBV10-3 | NA | TGTGCCATCAGTGAGGGACTAGCGGGCGCACTCACAGATACGCAGTATTTT | CAISEGLAGALTDTQYF
NA | 13 | TRBJ1-2 | TRBV28 | NA | TGTGCCATCGAAGGCAGGGGTAACTATGGCTACACCTTC | CAIEGRGNYGYTF
NA | 20 | TRBJ2-5 | TRBV18 | NA | TGTGCCAGCTCACCTCCCCCTGGGGCTTGGGGACGAAGTAAGGAGGAGACCCAGTACTTC | CASSPPPGAWGRSKEETQYF
NA | 12 | TRBJ2-7 | TRBV20-1 | NA | TGCAGTGCTAGTGTCGGGACCTACGAGCAGTACTTC | CSASVGTYEQYF
NA | 13 | TRBJ1-1 | TRBV7-8 | NA | TGTGCCAGCAGCCTTGGACGGAACACTGAAGCTTTCTTT | CASSLGRNTEAFF
TRBD1 | 14 | TRBJ1-2 | TRBV29-1 | NA | TGCAGCGTTACGGGGGACAGGGAGATAGGTGGCTACACCTTC | CSVTGDREIGGYTF
NA | 14 | TRBJ2-7 | TRBV24-1 | NA | TGTGCCACCAGTGCCGCAGAGGAGCGTTACGAGCAGTACTTC | CATSAAEERYEQYF
TRBD1 | 16 | TRBJ2-3 | TRBV6-2/TRBV6-3 | NA | TGTGCCAGCAGTTACGGCGCAGGGGGCTGGTCAGATACGCAGTATTTT | CASSYGAGGWSDTQYF
TRBD1 | 14 | TRBJ1-3 | TRBV15 | NA | TGTGCCACCAGCATGGGACAGGGGAAAAACACCATATATTTT | CATSMGQGKNTIYF
NA | 16 | TRBJ1-6 | TRBV2 | NA | TGTGCCAGCAGTGAAGGGTACAGCTCCTATAATTCACCCCTCCACTTT | CASSEGYSSYNSPLHF
NA | 18 | TRBJ1-1 | TRBV11-2 | NA | TGTGCCAGCAGCTTAGATAGGGGAGCAAACCCGCGGAACACTGAAGCTTTCTTT | CASSLDRGANPRNTEAFF
NA | 17 | TRBJ1-5 | TRBV11-3 | NA | TGTGCCAGCAGCTTAGCCGCCCGACAGACATACAATCAGCCCCAGCATTTT | CASSLAARQTYNQPQHF
NA | 13 | TRBJ1-2 | TRBV28 | NA | TGTGCCAGCAGTTCCACACCCCGGGCAGGCTACACCTTC | CASSSTPRAGYTF
NA | 13 | TRBJ2-3 | TRBV2 | once | TGTGCCAGTCGTAGGTTGAGCACAGATACGCAGTATTTT | CASRRLSTDTQYF